This TCR beta chain comes out of a study of blood T cell repertoires in COVID-19. Produced via immunoSEQ multiplex PCR; TCRdb's table is partial and in-frame only. The sample consists of 150,000 to 200,000 clones, about four fifths of them appearing once. This clone was counted a few times. This CDR3 region has 14 residues. The germline V and J ends were trimmed by 3 bases and 10 bases, with 13 bases remaining between them. Germline values: CDR1 MNHNS, CDR2 SASEGT. The receptor was derived from a man between 60 and 75 years old with active or convalescent COVID-19. The sequenced sample consisted of peripheral blood. This rearrangement joins TRBV6-1 to TRBJ1-6; TRBD1 is a possible D gene (5 bases). The CDR3 DNA follows: TGTGCCAGCAGTGACGGGGGTGTAGGATCACCCCTCCACTTT. This sequence encodes CASSDGGVGSPLHF.